This T cell receptor (beta chain) is drawn from a study of cytomegalovirus exposure and HLA in healthy donors. The V and J ends lost 2 bases and 2 bases, in that order; junction bases with no gene match: 2. Germline V CDR1 and CDR2: SGHRS, YFSETQ. CDR3 size: 15 residues. The PCR was carried out with 60 Vbeta primers and 13 Jbeta primers. Produced via immunoSEQ multiplex PCR; TCRdb's table is partial and in-frame only. Of 150,000 to 250,000 clones detected, roughly 85% appear once; the ten largest clones hold roughly 4.5%. Of note for this clone: No antigen is known for it.

Whole-study findings and limits: Reported results showed that the classifier diagnosed cytomegalovirus status with high specificity and sensitivity. The authors later linked a missense DCLRE1C variant to TCR beta V- and J-gene trimming.

The gene calls are TRBV5-1 and TRBJ2-7, with TRBD2 matching 12 bases. Sequencing input: PBMCs. The sequence was obtained from a woman aged 25 to 39 in good health and CMV-seropositive. The CDR3 region has the DNA TGCGCCAGCAGCTTACGGACTAGCGGGACCTACGAGCAGTACTTC. It codes for CASSLRTSGTYEQYF.